What follows are 8 T cell receptor beta chains derived from one specimen sequenced in a study of OX40 agonist ivuxolimab in advanced cancers. Library prep was done by the immunoSEQ multiplex PCR assay. This immuneACCESS table, as held by TCRdb, lists in-frame sequences with V and J called but not all clones. Of the missing ones, under half trace to an unresolved V gene in checked studies; the others have no known cause. For this sample there are nearly 50,000 clones; around 90% appear just once. Roughly 48% of the sample belongs to the ten largest clones. The starting material was CD4+ or CD8+ T cells sorted from blood, obtained in a trial of the OX40 agonist ivuxolimab. Source of these receptors: an adult with an advanced solid tumor such as melanoma, head and neck, liver or kidney cancer.

The gene calls are TRBV2 and TRBJ2-3; 10 bases map to TRBD1. The V segment lost 10 bases and the J segment 1 base; nucleotides outside the gene matches: 8. Germline-derived CDR1 and CDR2 are SNHLY and FYNNEI. The CDR3 has 15 residues. For the CDR3, the DNA is TGTGCCACCCCAGGGACAGGGGCCCGCACAGATACGCAGTATTTT. Protein product: CATPGTGARTDTQYF.

The chain employs TRBV28 and TRBJ2-7; 7 bases agree with TRBD1. With 2 bases clipped from V and 6 bases from J, the junction kept 7 bases outside the gene matches. The CDR3 contains 14 residues. Germline V lookup: CDR1 MDHEN, CDR2 SYDVKM. This CDR3 reads CASSLGQGVGEQYF. The CDR3, as DNA: TGTGCCAGCAGTTTAGGCCAGGGGGTGGGCGAGCAGTACTTC.

This rearrangement joins TRBV27 to TRBJ2-5; 10 positions agree with TRBD2. Germline V gives CDR1 MNHEY, CDR2 SMNVEV (reference sequence). The CDR3 has 14 residues. The ends lost 4 bases at V and 5 bases at J; junction bases unmatched: 4. CDR3 region: CASSYSGGAETQYF. The CDR3 DNA reads TGTGCCAGCAGTTACAGCGGGGGGGCGGAGACCCAGTACTTC.

This chain joins TRBV5-4 and TRBJ1-6; 8 positions agree with TRBD1. In germline, CDR1 is SGHNT, CDR2 YYREEE (reference sequence). The CDR3 length is 15 residues. The V gene end was trimmed by 4 bases and the J gene end by 10 bases; junction bases not matched to a gene: 10. The chain's CDR3 is CASSKTGDGESPLHF. CDR3 sequence (DNA): TGTGCCAGCAGCAAGACAGGGGACGGAGAATCACCCCTCCACTTT.

The genes are TRBV4-1 and TRBJ2-1; 11 bases match TRBD2. The CDR3 is 14 amino acids. Trimming at V came to 8 bases and at J to 9 bases, leaving 9 bases not matched to a gene. Germline V gene sequence: CDR1 MGHRA, CDR2 YSYEKL. This CDR3 is CASAGSGGAGEQFF. DNA of the CDR3: TGCGCCAGCGCCGGTAGCGGGGGGGCAGGTGAGCAGTTCTTC.

The rearrangement uses TRBV9 and TRBJ1-6; a weak D match, TRBD1 (6 bases). Deletions cut 1 base from V and 5 bases from J, with 13 bases between. Per germline, CDR1 SGDLS and CDR2 YYNGEE. The CDR3 sequence is 16 residues long. For the CDR3, the DNA is TGTGCCAGCAGCGTAAACAGGGAGATGGATAATTCACCCCTCCACTTT. Translated, it gives CASSVNREMDNSPLHF.

This chain uses TRBV7-2 with TRBJ2-7; tentative D call: TRBD1 (6 bases). Deletions cut 5 bases from V and 4 bases from J, with 12 bases between. Per germline, CDR1 SGHTA and CDR2 FQGNSA. This CDR3 has 13 residues. CDR3 loop: CASSLGQLYEQYF. DNA for the CDR3: TGTGCCAGCAGCCTCGGACAGCTTTACGAGCAGTACTTC.

The rearrangement uses TRBV14 and TRBJ2-5, with D maybe TRBD1 (5 bases). The germline CDR1 and CDR2 sequences are SGHDN and FVKESK. The CDR3 length is 16 residues. V was clipped by 4 bases and J by 3 bases, with 18 bases between them. CDR3 nucleotides: TGTGCCAGCAGCCTCTGGACAAGTCCAAGCAAAGAGACCCAGTACTTC. Translation gives CASSLWTSPSKETQYF.